This is a list of T cell receptor beta chains from one sample in a study of CD8 T cells in Susac syndrome. MiXCR, run by TCRdb on the immunoSEQ multiplex PCR reads, gives a single entry per CDR3 protein. Counted here are about 210,000 distinct CDR3 sequences, 95% occurring once; the ten biggest clones make up 0.095%. The material sequenced was CD4+ T cells from PBMCs. These receptors all come from a human donor with multiple sclerosis. CDR3s include the opening cysteine and the closing phenylalanine or tryptophan. D genes are given only for firm matches. Clone size appears in some rows only: once, few, many, or a class for an expanded clone.

size	V	J	D	CDR3	DNA
.	TRBV3-1	TRBJ2-7	.	CASSQGRTEQYF	TGTGCCAGCAGCCAAGGACGAACCGAGCAGTACTTC
.	TRBV20-1	TRBJ2-7	.	CSASWLRDEQYF	TGCAGTGCTAGCTGGTTACGGGACGAGCAGTACTTC
few	TRBV30	TRBJ2-7	TRBD1	CAWRGQGPFGEQYF	TGTGCCTGGAGGGGACAGGGTCCGTTCGGGGAGCAGTACTTC
.	TRBV20-1	TRBJ1-5	TRBD1	CSASPGGQSNQPQHF	TGCAGTGCCAGCCCGGGGGGACAGAGCAATCAGCCCCAGCATTTT
.	TRBV7-9	TRBJ1-2	.	CASSLDNYGYTF	TGTGCCAGCAGCTTAGATAACTATGGCTACACCTTC
.	TRBV14	TRBJ2-1	TRBD2	CASSLVGGVYNEQFF	TGTGCCAGCAGCCTAGTCGGGGGGGTTTACAATGAGCAGTTCTTC
.	TRBV29-1	TRBJ2-2	TRBD2	CSVVLGPGTSVFGELFF	TGCAGCGTTGTTTTGGGTCCCGGGACTAGCGTGTTCGGGGAGCTGTTTTTT
.	TRBV30	TRBJ2-5	.	CAWTYGHGSAQGTQYF	TGTGCCTGGACCTACGGTCATGGCTCGGCCCAGGGGACCCAGTACTTC
.	TRBV3-1	TRBJ2-1	.	CASSQDRPRFNEQFF	TGTGCCAGCAGCCAAGATCGGCCGAGGTTCAATGAGCAGTTCTTC
.	TRBV2	TRBJ2-1	TRBD2	CASSEALSSGEQFF	TGTGCCAGCAGTGAAGCGCTGTCTAGCGGGGAGCAGTTCTTC
.	TRBV29-1	TRBJ1-2	TRBD1	CSVDRAYGYTF	TGCAGCGTCGACAGGGCATATGGCTACACCTTC
once	TRBV7-6	TRBJ1-1	.	CALDRGSMNTEAFF	TGTGCACTTGACCGGGGGTCAATGAACACTGAAGCTTTCTTT
once	TRBV24-1	TRBJ1-6	.	CATSDLTGFLNSPLHF	TGTGCCACCAGTGACTTGACAGGATTTCTTAATTCACCCCTCCACTTT
.	TRBV30	TRBJ1-1	.	CAWSGENEAFF	TGTGCCTGGAGTGGCGAGAATGAAGCTTTCTTT